The rows below give T cell receptor beta chains drawn from one sample of a study of radiation and T cells in renal cell carcinoma. The assay was immunoSEQ multiplex PCR, and TCRdb's table has in-frame clones only and misses some. The sample lists 130,000 to 150,000 clones; about 87% were seen once. The material was blood, obtained from a patient whose treatment included radiotherapy and nephrectomy. Receptor source: a woman in her sixties or seventies with renal cell carcinoma. CDR3s include the opening cysteine and the closing phenylalanine or tryptophan. Each record gives: CDR3 length, J gene, V gene, D gene, clone size, CDR3 protein, CDR3 DNA. D genes are given only for firm matches. Clone size, where shown, is once, few, many, or a class for clones that have expanded.

15,TRBJ1-2,TRBV6-1,-,once,CASSEATHYSYGYTF,TGTGCCAGCAGTGAAGCGACACACTATTCCTATGGCTACACCTTC
16,TRBJ1-1,TRBV28,TRBD1,-,CASRRTGQRGGTEAFF,TGTGCCAGCAGAAGAACGGGACAGAGAGGGGGGACTGAAGCTTTCTTT
15,TRBJ2-7,TRBV4-3,-,-,CASSQDHPRVGEQYF,TGCGCCAGCAGCCAAGATCACCCCAGGGTGGGCGAGCAGTACTTC
17,TRBJ2-5,TRBV15,TRBD2,-,CATSRDASGGFQETQYF,TGTGCCACCAGCAGAGATGCTAGCGGGGGTTTTCAAGAGACCCAGTACTTC
14,TRBJ1-1,TRBV30,-,-,CAWSVPGFGVEAFF,TGTGCCTGGAGTGTACCGGGTTTCGGGGTTGAAGCTTTCTTT
12,TRBJ2-7,TRBV15,-,-,CATSRPRGEQYF,TGTGCCACCAGCAGACCTCGGGGTGAGCAGTACTTC
15,TRBJ1-5,TRBV5-4,-,-,CASSLWGTGNQPQHF,TGTGCCAGCAGCTTGTGGGGAACGGGCAATCAGCCCCAGCATTTT
15,TRBJ2-2,TRBV2,-,-,CASSVVRPNTGELFF,TGTGCCAGCAGTGTAGTCCGCCCGAACACCGGGGAGCTGTTTTTT
14,TRBJ2-3,TRBV19,TRBD1,-,CASSMDRGPDTQYF,TGTGCCAGTAGTATGGACAGGGGGCCAGATACGCAGTATTTT
12,TRBJ2-7,TRBV5-1,-,-,CASSLDGYEQYF,TGCGCCAGCAGCTTGGACGGGTACGAGCAGTACTTC
15,TRBJ2-2,TRBV7-3,-,-,CASSLSPGAPGELFF,TGTGCCAGCAGCTTAAGTCCAGGGGCCCCCGGGGAGCTGTTTTTT
16,TRBJ2-1,TRBV9,TRBD2,once,CASSVGPAGGPNEQFF,TGTGCCAGCAGCGTAGGGCCAGCGGGGGGGCCAAATGAGCAGTTCTTC
15,TRBJ2-7,TRBV5-4,TRBD2,-,CASSLRGGLSYEQYF,TGTGCCAGCAGCCTACGCGGGGGACTCTCCTACGAGCAGTACTTT
15,TRBJ2-1,TRBV6-5,TRBD2,-,CASRGLAGGPHEQFF,TGTGCCAGCAGAGGACTAGCGGGGGGGCCCCATGAGCAGTTCTTC
16,TRBJ1-6,TRBV30,-,-,CAWRGEGRSYNSPLHF,TGTGCCTGGAGGGGGGAAGGCCGCTCCTATAATTCACCCCTCCACTTT
13,TRBJ1-1,TRBV19,-,-,CASSQVMNTEAFF,TGTGCCAGTAGCCAGGTTATGAACACTGAAGCTTTCTTT
17,TRBJ2-3,TRBV7-9,TRBD2,-,CASSLEGGLAIPDTQYF,TGTGCCAGCAGCTTAGAGGGAGGGCTAGCGATCCCGGATACGCAGTATTTT
16,TRBJ2-2,TRBV7-6,-,-,CASSLGLGQNTGELFF,TGTGCCAGCAGCTTAGGGCTGGGCCAGAACACCGGGGAGCTGTTTTTT
15,TRBJ1-1,TRBV5-4,-,-,CASSSGTWSGTEAFF,TGTGCCAGCAGCTCGGGGACGTGGAGCGGCACTGAAGCTTTCTTT
14,TRBJ2-7,TRBV28,-,-,CASSLGQTFFEQYF,TGTGCCAGCAGTTTAGGACAGACTTTCTTCGAGCAGTACTTC
16,TRBJ2-5,TRBV11-3,-,once,CASSPRSDRNQETQYF,TGTGCCAGCAGCCCACGAAGTGACAGGAACCAAGAGACCCAGTACTTC
13,TRBJ1-1,TRBV19,-,-,CASSIESNTEAFF,TGTGCCAGTAGTATAGAGTCGAACACTGAAGCTTTCTTT
15,TRBJ1-6,TRBV4-3,-,-,CASSQDEGEDSPLHF,TGCGCCAGCAGCCAAGACGAGGGGGAGGATTCACCCCTCCACTTT
15,TRBJ1-6,TRBV6-5,TRBD1,-,CASSRGSSYNSPLHF,TGTGCCAGCAGCAGGGGGAGCTCCTATAATTCACCCCTCCACTTT
15,TRBJ1-5,TRBV2,-,-,CASSPLPGSNQPQHF,TGTGCCAGCAGTCCTCTACCGGGGAGCAATCAGCCCCAGCATTTT
16,TRBJ2-5,TRBV7-8,-,-,CASSLALSSEGGTQYF,TGTGCCAGCAGCTTAGCGCTAAGTTCGGAGGGGGGGACCCAGTACTTC
14,TRBJ1-1,TRBV19,TRBD1,-,CASSYGQANTEAFF,TGTGCCAGTAGCTACGGACAGGCGAACACTGAAGCTTTCTTT
13,TRBJ2-3,TRBV5-1,-,once,CASSLELADTQYF,TGCGCCAGCAGCTTAGAGCTTGCGGATACGCAGTATTTT
16,TRBJ1-6,TRBV7-9,-,-,CASSLGVGGYNSPLHF,TGTGCCAGCAGCTTAGGGGTAGGGGGATATAATTCACCCCTCCACTTT
15,TRBJ2-1,TRBV7-2,TRBD2,-,CASRLAGGFFNEQFF,TGTGCCAGCAGATTAGCGGGGGGTTTTTTCAATGAGCAGTTCTTC
15,TRBJ2-3,TRBV6-1,-,-,CASSDRGGIGDTQYF,TGTGCCAGCAGTGACCGTGGGGGCATTGGGGATACGCAGTATTTT
12,TRBJ2-3,TRBV29-1,-,-,CSVELGTDTQYF,TGCAGCGTTGAATTAGGCACAGATACGCAGTATTTT
14,TRBJ2-5,TRBV9,-,-,CASSVEVGASTQYF,TGTGCCAGCAGCGTTGAAGTGGGAGCTTCGACCCAGTACTTC
15,TRBJ1-4,TRBV13,TRBD1,-,CASSFGQGAGEKLFF,TGTGCCAGCAGCTTTGGACAGGGGGCCGGGGAAAAACTGTTTTTT
12,TRBJ2-7,TRBV5-1,-,-,CASSLRPAEQYF,TGCGCCAGCAGCTTAAGACCGGCCGAGCAGTACTTC
10,TRBJ1-4,TRBV5-8,-,few,CASSLGKLFF,TGTGCCAGCAGCTTGGGGAAACTGTTTTTT
14,TRBJ2-7,TRBV18,TRBD1,-,CASSPYRGTYEQYF,TGTGCCAGCTCACCTTACAGGGGCACCTACGAGCAGTACTTC
13,TRBJ1-1,TRBV19,TRBD1,-,CASSLRQGTEAFF,TGTGCCAGTAGTCTAAGACAGGGTACTGAAGCTTTCTTT
19,TRBJ1-2,TRBV27,-,-,CASSSPRPGQVSGWDGYTF,TGTGCCAGCAGTTCACCCCGCCCGGGGCAAGTTTCGGGTTGGGATGGCTACACCTTC
15,TRBJ2-7,TRBV25-1,TRBD1,-,CASSQQGLNLEEQYF,TGTGCCAGCTCCCAACAGGGGCTTAACTTGGAGGAGCAGTACTTC
18,TRBJ1-5,TRBV15,TRBD1,once,CATSRDPLTGFSNQPQHF,TGTGCCACCAGCAGAGATCCCCTGACAGGGTTTAGCAATCAGCCCCAGCATTTT
16,TRBJ2-2,TRBV7-9,TRBD1,-,CASSPIGRQGHGELFF,TGTGCCAGCAGCCCTATCGGCCGACAGGGACACGGGGAGCTGTTTTTT
14,TRBJ2-7,TRBV18,-,-,CASSPGRGSYEQYF,TGTGCCAGCTCACCGGGTAGGGGGAGCTACGAGCAGTACTTC
13,TRBJ1-2,TRBV10-2,TRBD1,-,CASSRGPGYGYTF,TGCGCCAGCAGCAGGGGGCCGGGCTATGGCTACACCTTC
16,TRBJ1-1,TRBV14,-,once,CASSQIQGAPNTEAFF,TGTGCCAGCAGCCAAATACAGGGAGCCCCGAACACTGAAGCTTTCTTT
16,TRBJ2-3,TRBV5-1,TRBD1,-,CASSLGDRGPTDTQYF,TGCGCCAGCAGCTTGGGGGACAGGGGGCCTACAGATACGCAGTATTTT
17,TRBJ1-6,TRBV28,TRBD1,-,CASSSPGGDRGGSPLHF,TGTGCCAGCAGTTCCCCTGGGGGCGACAGGGGAGGTTCACCCCTCCACTTT
11,TRBJ2-7,TRBV19,-,-,CASSSSYEQYF,TGTGCCAGTAGTAGTTCCTACGAGCAGTACTTC
13,TRBJ2-1,TRBV6-5,-,-,CACRWGPTNEQFF,TGTGCCTGTCGTTGGGGGCCAACAAATGAGCAGTTCTTC
15,TRBJ1-2,TRBV5-6,-,-,CASSLAGTPAGGYTF,TGTGCCAGCAGCTTGGCCGGGACTCCGGCTGGGGGCTACACCTTC
15,TRBJ2-2,TRBV28,TRBD1,-,CASSPDRGFTGELFF,TGTGCCAGCAGCCCAGACAGGGGATTCACCGGGGAGCTGTTTTTT
13,TRBJ1-5,TRBV14,-,-,CASSQDEYQPQHF,TGTGCCAGCAGCCAAGATGAGTATCAGCCCCAGCATTTT
12,TRBJ2-7,TRBV29-1,-,-,CSVWDGGYEQYF,TGCAGCGTTTGGGACGGAGGTTACGAGCAGTACTTC